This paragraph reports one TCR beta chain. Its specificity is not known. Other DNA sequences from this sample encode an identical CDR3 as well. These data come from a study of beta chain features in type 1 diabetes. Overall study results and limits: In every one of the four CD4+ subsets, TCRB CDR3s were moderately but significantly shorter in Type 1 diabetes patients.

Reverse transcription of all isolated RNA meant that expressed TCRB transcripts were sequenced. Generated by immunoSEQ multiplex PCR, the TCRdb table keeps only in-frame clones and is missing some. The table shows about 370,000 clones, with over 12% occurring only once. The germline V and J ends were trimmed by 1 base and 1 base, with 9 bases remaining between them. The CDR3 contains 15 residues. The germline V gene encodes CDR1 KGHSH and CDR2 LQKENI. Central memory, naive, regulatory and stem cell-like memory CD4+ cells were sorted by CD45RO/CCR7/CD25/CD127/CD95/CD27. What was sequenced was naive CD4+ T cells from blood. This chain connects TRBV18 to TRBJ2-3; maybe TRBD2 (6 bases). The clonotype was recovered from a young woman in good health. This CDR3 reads CASSPRGDGTDTQYF. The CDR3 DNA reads TGTGCCAGCTCACCACGGGGGGACGGCACAGATACGCAGTATTTT. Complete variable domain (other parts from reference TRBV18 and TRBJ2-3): NAGVMQNPRHLVRRRGQEARLRCSPMKGHSHVYWYRQLPEEGLKFMVYLQKENIIDESGMPKERFSAEFPKEGPSILRIQQVVRGDSAAYFCASSPRGDGTDTQYFGPGTRLTVL.